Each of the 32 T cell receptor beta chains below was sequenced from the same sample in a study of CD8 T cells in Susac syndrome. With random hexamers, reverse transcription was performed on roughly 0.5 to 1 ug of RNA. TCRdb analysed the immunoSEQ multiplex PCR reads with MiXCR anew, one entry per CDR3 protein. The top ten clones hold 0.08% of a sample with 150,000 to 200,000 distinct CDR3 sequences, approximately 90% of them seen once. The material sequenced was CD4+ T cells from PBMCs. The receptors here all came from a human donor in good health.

This chain's CDR3 is CASSHGQGLSGYTF. The CDR3 coding sequence is TGCGCCAGCAGCCACGGACAGGGATTGAGTGGCTACACCTTC. V gene TRBV4-3 combines with J gene TRBJ1-2; 8 bases align to TRBD1. The CDR3 length is 14 residues. Germline V CDR1 and CDR2: LGHNA, YSLEER. V shed 3 bases, J shed 7 bases, and the junction held 7 bases outside the gene matches.

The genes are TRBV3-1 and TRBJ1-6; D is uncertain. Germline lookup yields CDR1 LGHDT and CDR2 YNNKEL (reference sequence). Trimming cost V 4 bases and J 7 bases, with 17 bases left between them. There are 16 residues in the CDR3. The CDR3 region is CASSPSEGGRNSPLHF. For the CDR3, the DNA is TGTGCCAGCAGCCCCTCGGAAGGAGGACGGAATTCACCCCTCCACTTT.

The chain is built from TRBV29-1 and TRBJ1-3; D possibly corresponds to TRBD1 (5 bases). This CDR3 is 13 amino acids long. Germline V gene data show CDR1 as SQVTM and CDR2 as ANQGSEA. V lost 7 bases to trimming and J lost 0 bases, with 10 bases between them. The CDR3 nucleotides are TGCAGCGCCCGGACAACCTCTGGAAACACCATATATTTT. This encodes CSARTTSGNTIYF.

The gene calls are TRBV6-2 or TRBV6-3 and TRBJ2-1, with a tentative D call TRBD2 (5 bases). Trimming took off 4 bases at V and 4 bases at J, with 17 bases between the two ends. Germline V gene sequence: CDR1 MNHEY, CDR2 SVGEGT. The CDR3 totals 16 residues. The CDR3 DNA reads TGTGCCAGCAGTTGGGTTCCAGGAGGCCCTTACAATGAGCAGTTCTTC. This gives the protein CASSWVPGGPYNEQFF.

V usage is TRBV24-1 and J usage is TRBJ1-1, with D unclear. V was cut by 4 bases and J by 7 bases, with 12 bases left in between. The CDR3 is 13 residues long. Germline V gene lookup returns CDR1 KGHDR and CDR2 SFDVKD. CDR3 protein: CATSDPDGHEAFF. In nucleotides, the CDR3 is TGTGCCACCAGTGACCCGGACGGTCATGAAGCTTTCTTT.

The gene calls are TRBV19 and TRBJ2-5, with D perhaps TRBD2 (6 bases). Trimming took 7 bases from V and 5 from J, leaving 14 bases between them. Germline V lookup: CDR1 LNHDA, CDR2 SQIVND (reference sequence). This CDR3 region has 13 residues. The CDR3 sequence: CASNPTRTETQYF. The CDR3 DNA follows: TGTGCCAGTAATCCGACTAGGACGGAGACCCAGTACTTC. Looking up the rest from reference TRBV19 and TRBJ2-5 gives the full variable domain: DGGITQSPKYLFRKEGQNVTLSCEQNLNHDAMYWYRQDPGQGLRLIYYSQIVNDFQKGDIAEGYSVSREKKESFPLTVTSAQKNPTAFYLCASNPTRTETQYFGPGTRLLVL.

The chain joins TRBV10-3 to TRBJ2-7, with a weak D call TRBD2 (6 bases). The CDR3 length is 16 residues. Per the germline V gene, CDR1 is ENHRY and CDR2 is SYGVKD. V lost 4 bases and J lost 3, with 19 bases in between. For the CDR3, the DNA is TGTGCCATCAGTGCTTCCGCGGGACTCACTGTCTACGAGCAGTACTTC. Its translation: CAISASAGLTVYEQYF.

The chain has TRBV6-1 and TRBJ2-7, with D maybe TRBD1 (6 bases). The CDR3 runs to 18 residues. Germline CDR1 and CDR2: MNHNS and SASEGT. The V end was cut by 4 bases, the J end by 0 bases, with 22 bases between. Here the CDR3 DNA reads TGTGCCAGCAGTGGCTTTTTCCCCGACAGGTCTTACTCCTACGAGCAGTACTTC. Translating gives CASSGFFPDRSYSYEQYF.

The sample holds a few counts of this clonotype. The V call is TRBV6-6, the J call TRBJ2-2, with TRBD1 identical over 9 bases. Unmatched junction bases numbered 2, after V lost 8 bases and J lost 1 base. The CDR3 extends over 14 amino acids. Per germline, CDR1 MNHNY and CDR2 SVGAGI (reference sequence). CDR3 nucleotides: TGTGCCAGCGGGGGACAGGGGAACACCGGGGAGCTGTTTTTT. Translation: CASGGQGNTGELFF.

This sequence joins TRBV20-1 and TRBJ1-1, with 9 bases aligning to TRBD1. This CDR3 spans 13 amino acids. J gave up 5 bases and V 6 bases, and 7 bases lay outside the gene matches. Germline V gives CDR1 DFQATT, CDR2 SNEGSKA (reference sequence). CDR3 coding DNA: TGCAGTGCGCCGGGACAGGGTTGGACTGAAGCTTTCTTT. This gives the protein CSAPGQGWTEAFF.

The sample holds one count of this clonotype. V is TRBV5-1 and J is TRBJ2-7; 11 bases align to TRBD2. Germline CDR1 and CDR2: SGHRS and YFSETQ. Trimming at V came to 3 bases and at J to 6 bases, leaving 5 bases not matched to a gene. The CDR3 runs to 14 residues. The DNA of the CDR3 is TGCGCCAGCAGCTCACTAGCGGGAGCTAGCGAGCAGTACTTC. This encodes CASSSLAGASEQYF. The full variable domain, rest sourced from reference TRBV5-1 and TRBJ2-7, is KAGVTQTPRYLIKTRGQQVTLSCSPISGHRSVSWYQQTPGQGLQFLFEYFSETQRNKGNFPGRFSGRQFSNSRSEMNVSTLELGDSALYLCASSSLAGASEQYFGPGTRLTVT.

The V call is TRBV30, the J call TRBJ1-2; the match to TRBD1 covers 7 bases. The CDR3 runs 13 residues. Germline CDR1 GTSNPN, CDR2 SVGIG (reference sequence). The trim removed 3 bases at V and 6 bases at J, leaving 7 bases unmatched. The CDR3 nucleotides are TGTGCCTGGAGGGGGAAGGGGACAGATGGCTACACCTTC. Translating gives CAWRGKGTDGYTF.

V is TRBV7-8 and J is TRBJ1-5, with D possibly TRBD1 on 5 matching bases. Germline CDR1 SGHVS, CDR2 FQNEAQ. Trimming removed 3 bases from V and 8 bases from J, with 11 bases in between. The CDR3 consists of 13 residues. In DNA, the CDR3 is TGTGCCAGCAGCTTCGGGGGTAGGGAGCCCCAGCATTTT. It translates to CASSFGGREPQHF.

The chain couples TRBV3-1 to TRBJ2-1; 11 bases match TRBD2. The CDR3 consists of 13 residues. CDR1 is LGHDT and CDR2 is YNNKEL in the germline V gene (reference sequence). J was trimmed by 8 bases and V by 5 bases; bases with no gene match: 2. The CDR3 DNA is TGTGCCAGCAGCACTAGCGGGAGCGATGAGCAGTTCTTC. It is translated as CASSTSGSDEQFF.

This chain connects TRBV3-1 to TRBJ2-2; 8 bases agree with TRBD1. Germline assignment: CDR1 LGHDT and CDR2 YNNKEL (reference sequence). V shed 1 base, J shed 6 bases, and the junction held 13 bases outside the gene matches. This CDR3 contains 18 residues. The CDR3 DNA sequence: TGTGCCAGCAGCCAAGGAGGCGGTAGCAGGGGGCGGCCCGGGGAGCTGTTTTTT. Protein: CASSQGGGSRGRPGELFF.

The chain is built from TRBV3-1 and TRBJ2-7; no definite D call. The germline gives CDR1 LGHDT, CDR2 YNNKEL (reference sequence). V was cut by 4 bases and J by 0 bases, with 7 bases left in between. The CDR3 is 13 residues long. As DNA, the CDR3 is TGTGCCAGCAGCCCCAGGATCTCCTACGAGCAGTACTTC. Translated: CASSPRISYEQYF.

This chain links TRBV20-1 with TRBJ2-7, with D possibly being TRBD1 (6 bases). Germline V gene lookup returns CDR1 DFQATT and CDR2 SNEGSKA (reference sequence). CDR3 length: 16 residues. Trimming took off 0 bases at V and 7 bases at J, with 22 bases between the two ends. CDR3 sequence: CSARDTTGKGAGEQYF. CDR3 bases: TGCAGTGCTAGAGATACAACAGGGAAGGGAGCAGGGGAGCAGTACTTC.

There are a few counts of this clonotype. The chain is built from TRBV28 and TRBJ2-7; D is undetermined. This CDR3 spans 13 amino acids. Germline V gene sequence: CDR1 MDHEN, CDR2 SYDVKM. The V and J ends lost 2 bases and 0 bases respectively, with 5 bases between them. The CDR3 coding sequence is TGTGCCAGCAGTTTAAGGGTCTCCTACGAGCAGTACTTC. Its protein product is CASSLRVSYEQYF.

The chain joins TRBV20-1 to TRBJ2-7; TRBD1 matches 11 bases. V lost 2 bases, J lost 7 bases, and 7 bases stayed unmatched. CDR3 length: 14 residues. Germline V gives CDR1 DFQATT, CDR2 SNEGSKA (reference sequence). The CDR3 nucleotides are TGCAGTGCTAGACCTCCGGGACAGGGGGGGGAGCAGTACTTC. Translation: CSARPPGQGGEQYF.

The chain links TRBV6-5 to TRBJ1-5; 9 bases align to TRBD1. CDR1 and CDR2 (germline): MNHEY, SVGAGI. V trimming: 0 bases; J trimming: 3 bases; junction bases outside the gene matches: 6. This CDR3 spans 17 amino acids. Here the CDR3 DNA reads TGTGCCAGCAGTTACTCGGGTGGGACAGGGAACAATCAGCCCCAGCATTTT. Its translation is CASSYSGGTGNNQPQHF.

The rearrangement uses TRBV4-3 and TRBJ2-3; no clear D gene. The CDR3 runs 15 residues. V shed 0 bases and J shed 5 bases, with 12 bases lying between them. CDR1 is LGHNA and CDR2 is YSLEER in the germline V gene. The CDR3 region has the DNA TGCGCCAGCAGCCAAGAGGGAACGTCGGAAGATACGCAGTATTTT. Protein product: CASSQEGTSEDTQYF.

The CDR3 DNA is TGTGCCAGCAGTGCAGGGGGCCCGTACACTGAAGCTTTCTTT. Translated: CASSAGGPYTEAFF. This chain connects TRBV5-6 to TRBJ1-1, with 8 bases that match TRBD1. The CDR3 consists of 14 residues. The junction had 6 bases not matched to a gene; V was cut back by 5 bases and J by 3 bases. Germline V gives CDR1 SGHDT, CDR2 YYEEEE.

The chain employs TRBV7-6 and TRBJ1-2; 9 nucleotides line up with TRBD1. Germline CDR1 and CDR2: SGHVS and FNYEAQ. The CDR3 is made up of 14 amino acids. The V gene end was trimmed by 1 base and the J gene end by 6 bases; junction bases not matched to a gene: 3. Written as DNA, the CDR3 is TGTGCCAGCAGCTTAGTAACAGGGGGCCATGGCTACACCTTC. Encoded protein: CASSLVTGGHGYTF.

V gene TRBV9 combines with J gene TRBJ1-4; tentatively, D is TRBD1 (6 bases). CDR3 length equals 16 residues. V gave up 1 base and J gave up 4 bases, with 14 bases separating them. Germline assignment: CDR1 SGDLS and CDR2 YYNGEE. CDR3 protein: CASSVQDRGINEKLFF. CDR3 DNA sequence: TGTGCCAGCAGCGTACAGGACAGAGGAATTAATGAAAAACTGTTTTTT.

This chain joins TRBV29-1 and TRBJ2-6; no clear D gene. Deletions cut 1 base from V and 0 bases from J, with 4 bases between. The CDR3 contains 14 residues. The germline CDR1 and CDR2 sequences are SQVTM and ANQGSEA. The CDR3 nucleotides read TGCAGCGTTGAAGTCCCCTCTGGGGCCAACGTCCTGACTTTC. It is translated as CSVEVPSGANVLTF.

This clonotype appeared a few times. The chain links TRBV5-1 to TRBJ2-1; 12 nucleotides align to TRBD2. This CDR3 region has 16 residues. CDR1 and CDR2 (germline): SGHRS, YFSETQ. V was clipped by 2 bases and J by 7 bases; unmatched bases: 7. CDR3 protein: CASSLPGLAGPNEQFF. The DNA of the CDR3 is TGCGCCAGCAGCTTACCTGGACTAGCGGGACCTAATGAGCAGTTCTTC.

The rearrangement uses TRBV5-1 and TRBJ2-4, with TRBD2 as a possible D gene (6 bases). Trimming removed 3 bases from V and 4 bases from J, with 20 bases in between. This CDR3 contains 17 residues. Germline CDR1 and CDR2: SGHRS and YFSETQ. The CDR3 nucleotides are TGCGCCAGCAGCTCACTCAAATTATCAGGGACTAAAAACATTCAGTACTTC. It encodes CASSSLKLSGTKNIQYF. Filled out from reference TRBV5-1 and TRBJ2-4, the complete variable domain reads KAGVTQTPRYLIKTRGQQVTLSCSPISGHRSVSWYQQTPGQGLQFLFEYFSETQRNKGNFPGRFSGRQFSNSRSEMNVSTLELGDSALYLCASSSLKLSGTKNIQYFGAGTRLSVL.

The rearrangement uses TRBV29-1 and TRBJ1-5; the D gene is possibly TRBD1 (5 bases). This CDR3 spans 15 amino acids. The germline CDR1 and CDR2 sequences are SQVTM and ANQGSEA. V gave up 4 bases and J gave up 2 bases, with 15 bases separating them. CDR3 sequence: CSVASGGPGNQPQHF. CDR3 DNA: TGCAGCGTTGCTAGCGGGGGACCAGGCAATCAGCCCCAGCATTTT.

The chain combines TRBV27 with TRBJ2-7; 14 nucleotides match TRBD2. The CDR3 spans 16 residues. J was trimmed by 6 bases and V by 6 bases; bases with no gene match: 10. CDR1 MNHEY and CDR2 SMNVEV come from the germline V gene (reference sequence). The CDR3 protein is CASSSGLAGVFSEQYF. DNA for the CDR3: TGTGCCAGCAGCTCGGGACTAGCGGGAGTTTTCTCCGAGCAGTACTTC.

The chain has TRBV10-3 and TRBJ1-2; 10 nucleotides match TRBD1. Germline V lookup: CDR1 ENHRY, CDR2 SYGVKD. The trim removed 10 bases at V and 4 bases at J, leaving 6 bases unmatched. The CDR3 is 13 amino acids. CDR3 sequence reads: CATGTGEAYGYTF. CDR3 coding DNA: TGTGCCACCGGGACAGGGGAGGCCTATGGCTACACCTTC.

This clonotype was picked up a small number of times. This CDR3 is CASSLGQGALTEAFF. The DNA of the CDR3 is TGCGCCAGCAGCTTAGGACAGGGGGCGCTTACTGAAGCTTTCTTT. The chain uses TRBV5-1 and TRBJ1-1, with TRBD1 matching 11 bases. After removal of 2 bases from V and 5 bases from J, the junction contained 5 bases not matched to a gene. Germline CDR1 and CDR2: SGHRS and YFSETQ. The CDR3 loop spans 15 amino acids.

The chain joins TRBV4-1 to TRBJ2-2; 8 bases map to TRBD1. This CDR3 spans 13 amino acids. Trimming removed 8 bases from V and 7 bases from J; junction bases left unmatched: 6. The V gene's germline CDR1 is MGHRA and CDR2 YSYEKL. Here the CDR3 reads CASCDRGGGELFF. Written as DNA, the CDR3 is TGCGCCAGCTGCGACAGGGGAGGCGGGGAGCTGTTTTTT.